These 30 T cell receptor beta chains originate from one sample sequenced in a study of blood T cell repertoires in COVID-19. Profiling relied on immunoSEQ multiplex PCR, and the TCRdb table lists in-frame clones only, not all of them. Of 45,000 to 50,000 clones in the sample, 75% to 90% were seen once. Sequencing was carried out using peripheral blood. Receptors originate from a man aged 65-85 years with acute or convalescent COVID-19.

The rearrangement links TRBV13 to TRBJ2-7; 8 bases are a match to TRBD1. Losses at the gene ends were 5 bases for V and 5 bases for J; bases not matched to a gene: 11. CDR3 length equals 15 residues. Germline V gene sequence: CDR1 PRHDT, CDR2 FYEKMQ (reference sequence). CDR3 nucleotide sequence: TGTGCCAGCAGCCCCCGTACAGGGGGGTACAACGAGCAGTACTTC. As protein: CASSPRTGGYNEQYF.

The rearrangement links TRBV7-2 to TRBJ2-2, with 9 nucleotides matching TRBD1. V trimming: 5 bases; J trimming: 4 bases; junction bases outside the gene matches: 5. The CDR3 has 15 residues. Germline CDR1 and CDR2: SGHTA and FQGNSA. Here the CDR3 reads CASSERQGGTGELFF. In DNA form, the CDR3 reads TGTGCCAGCAGCGAACGACAGGGGGGCACCGGGGAGCTGTTTTTT.

The chain uses TRBV4-3 and TRBJ1-4; D may be TRBD1 (6 bases). CDR3 size: 15 residues. Trimming took off 0 bases at V and 7 bases at J, with 12 bases between the two ends. Germline assignment: CDR1 LGHNA and CDR2 YSLEER. CDR3 protein: CASSQDGQGTEKLFF. CDR3 sequence (DNA): TGCGCCAGCAGCCAAGACGGGCAGGGGACTGAAAAACTGTTTTTT.

V and J are TRBV11-2 and TRBJ2-5; 7 bases match TRBD1. The CDR3 is 15 amino acids. The germline V gene has CDR1 SGHAT and CDR2 FQNNGV. The V segment lost 3 bases and the J segment 5 bases; nucleotides outside the gene matches: 9. CDR3 sequence reads: CASSFDPDRDETQYF. The CDR3 coding sequence is TGTGCCAGCAGCTTTGACCCAGACAGGGATGAGACCCAGTACTTC.

V and J are TRBV5-4 and TRBJ1-1; TRBD1 agrees at 12 bases. Germline V gene sequence: CDR1 SGHNT, CDR2 YYREEE (reference sequence). V shed 4 bases and J 1 base; nucleotides not matched to a gene: 8. CDR3 length: 17 residues. CDR3 loop: CASSPGQGASKNTEAFF. Here the CDR3 DNA reads TGTGCCAGCAGCCCGGGACAGGGGGCAAGTAAGAACACTGAAGCTTTCTTT. Based on the CDR3 plus reference TRBV5-4 and TRBJ1-1, the full variable domain is ETGVTQSPTHLIKTRGQQVTLRCSSQSGHNTVSWYQQALGQGPQFIFQYYREEENGRGNFPPRFSGLQFPNYSSELNVNALELDDSALYLCASSPGQGASKNTEAFFGQGTRLTVV.

This clone was seen once. The chain has TRBV7-2 and TRBJ2-2, with TRBD2 matching 14 bases. Germline values: CDR1 SGHTA, CDR2 FQGNSA. CDR3 length: 15 amino acids. V shed 5 bases and J 6 bases; nucleotides not matched to a gene: 2. The CDR3 here is CASSQTSGRAGELFF. CDR3 DNA: TGTGCCAGCAGCCAGACTAGCGGGAGGGCCGGGGAGCTGTTTTTT.

The chain uses TRBV15 and TRBJ1-1, with 8 bases that match TRBD1. CDR3 length: 13 residues. The germline CDR1 and CDR2 sequences are LNHNV and YYDKDF (reference sequence). Losses at the gene ends were 5 bases for V and 3 bases for J; bases not matched to a gene: 2. The CDR3 region is CATSSDRDTEAFF. The CDR3 coding sequence is TGTGCCACCAGCTCGGACAGGGACACTGAAGCTTTCTTT.

As for this clone: Distinct nucleotide sequences in the sample also encode this CDR3. DNA for the CDR3: TGTGCCAGCTCTCCGGGACAGCTAAACACTGAAGCTTTCTTT. Protein product: CASSPGQLNTEAFF. The genes are TRBV18 and TRBJ1-1, with 7 bases fitting TRBD1. This CDR3 has 14 residues. Germline CDR1 KGHSH, CDR2 LQKENI. The junction had 6 bases not matched to a gene; V was cut back by 6 bases and J by 2 bases.

This chain links TRBV7-2 with TRBJ1-1; D is possibly TRBD1 (5 bases). Between the trimmed V and J ends, which lost 1 base and 1 base, there was a span of 7 bases. Germline values: CDR1 SGHTA, CDR2 FQGNSA. The length of the CDR3 is 14 residues. Here the CDR3 DNA reads TGTGCCAGCAGCTTAGGACAGAGGAACACTGAAGCTTTCTTT. Encoded protein: CASSLGQRNTEAFF.

V is TRBV6-5 and J is TRBJ1-6; D might be TRBD1 (6 bases). Germline V lookup: CDR1 MNHEY, CDR2 SVGAGI. The germline V and J ends were trimmed by 6 bases and 7 bases, with 13 bases remaining between them. This CDR3 has 14 residues. CDR3 DNA sequence: TGTGCCAGCAGGCTTGGACAGAAAAATTCACCCCTCCACTTT. Translation: CASRLGQKNSPLHF.

This chain connects TRBV7-6 to TRBJ2-7, with 7 nucleotides matching TRBD1. Trimming took 4 bases from V and 9 from J; bases not matched to a gene: 9. The CDR3 runs 13 residues. Germline V CDR1 and CDR2: SGHVS, FNYEAQ. The CDR3 is CASSSRQGSAQYF. CDR3 bases: TGTGCCAGCAGCTCCCGACAGGGCTCAGCGCAGTACTTC.

The chain has TRBV19 and TRBJ2-1; possible D gene TRBD2, 6 bases. The CDR3 runs 14 residues. Trimming left V 3 bases short and J 7 bases short, with 13 bases between. Germline V gene lookup returns CDR1 LNHDA and CDR2 SQIVND (reference sequence). The chain's CDR3 is CASSMSGEVNEQFF. The CDR3 DNA sequence: TGTGCCAGTAGTATGTCGGGAGAAGTAAATGAGCAGTTCTTC.

This chain joins TRBV7-2 and TRBJ2-7; TRBD2 aligns across 10 bases. Trimming removed 5 bases from V and 4 bases from J; junction bases left unmatched: 8. Germline CDR1 SGHTA, CDR2 FQGNSA. The CDR3 is 15 amino acids. The CDR3 nucleotides read TGTGCCAGCAGCCCAAAACTAGCGGGAAGATACGAGCAGTACTTC. This encodes CASSPKLAGRYEQYF.

In its sample, this clone was seen once. This chain joins TRBV4-3 and TRBJ2-3; TRBD2 might be the D (6 bases). V was clipped by 0 bases and J by 7 bases, with 20 bases between them. Germline V CDR1 and CDR2: LGHNA, YSLEER. The CDR3 is 17 amino acids. The CDR3 DNA follows: TGCGCCAGCAGCCAAGACGGATCGGAGGGAGCCAGGCATACGCAGTATTTT. Its protein is CASSQDGSEGARHTQYF.

The V and J genes are TRBV28 and TRBJ2-7, with 7 bases identical to TRBD1. Germline trimming cut 6 bases from V and 6 bases from J; bases unmatched to any gene: 8. The CDR3 is made up of 13 amino acids. Germline assignment: CDR1 MDHEN and CDR2 SYDVKM. Written as DNA, the CDR3 is TGTGCCAGCAGCCAGGACAGGATTCGCGAGCAGTACTTC. Its protein is CASSQDRIREQYF.

The V and J genes are TRBV5-1 and TRBJ2-2; D is uncertain. CDR1 is SGHRS and CDR2 is YFSETQ in the germline V gene. CDR3 length equals 14 residues. The ends were cut back, 5 bases at V and 4 bases at J, with 12 bases in the middle. The CDR3, as DNA: TGCGCCAGCAGAGACCCCCAGGCCACCGGGGAGCTGTTTTTT. Protein: CASRDPQATGELFF.

This rearrangement joins TRBV19 to TRBJ2-1; D might be TRBD2 (5 bases). V lost 8 bases and J lost 3, with 14 bases in between. Per the germline V gene, CDR1 is LNHDA and CDR2 is SQIVND (reference sequence). The CDR3 spans 14 residues. In DNA form, the CDR3 reads TGTGCCAGTGGCGGGTCAACCGTCTACAATGAGCAGTTCTTC. It codes for CASGGSTVYNEQFF.

The chain recombines TRBV6-6 with TRBJ2-7, with 7 bases aligning to TRBD1. The CDR3 sequence is 13 residues long. Germline V gene data show CDR1 as MNHNY and CDR2 as SVGAGI (reference sequence). V trimming: 2 bases; J trimming: 4 bases; junction bases outside the gene matches: 2. This CDR3 is CASSYTGAYEQYF. The CDR3 bases are TGTGCCAGCAGTTACACAGGGGCGTACGAGCAGTACTTC.

The chain recombines TRBV5-1 with TRBJ1-4; 10 bases match TRBD1. This CDR3 comprises 15 residues. Germline trimming cut 4 bases from V and 8 bases from J; bases unmatched to any gene: 8. Germline CDR1 is SGHRS and CDR2 is YFSETQ. For the CDR3, the DNA is TGCGCCAGCAGCGGGGGACAGGGGCCGGGGGAAAAACTGTTTTTT. This codes for CASSGGQGPGEKLFF.

This chain links TRBV7-2 with TRBJ2-1, with 7 bases aligning to TRBD2. J gave up 13 bases and V 5 bases, and 8 bases lay outside the gene matches. The CDR3 sequence is 12 residues long. The germline V gene has CDR1 SGHTA and CDR2 FQGNSA. The CDR3 bases are TGTGCCAGCAGCCCCACTAGCGAATTACAGTTCTTC. Encoded protein: CASSPTSELQFF.

The V and J genes are TRBV4-3 and TRBJ2-3, with a tentative D call TRBD2 (6 bases). V lost 6 bases and J lost 9, with 10 bases in between. CDR1 is LGHNA, CDR2 YSLEER, per germline. CDR3 size: 11 residues. The CDR3 spells CASSREDTQYF. The CDR3, as DNA: TGCGCCAGCAGTAGGGAGGACACGCAGTATTTT.

The V gene is TRBV6-5, the J gene TRBJ2-2; tentative D call: TRBD1 (6 bases). The ends were cut back, 2 bases at V and 6 bases at J, with 10 bases in the middle. The CDR3 extends over 14 amino acids. Per the germline V gene, CDR1 is MNHEY and CDR2 is SVGAGI. CDR3 protein: CASSYETGAGELFF. CDR3 DNA: TGTGCCAGCAGTTACGAGACAGGTGCCGGGGAGCTGTTTTTT.

The genes are TRBV5-1 and TRBJ2-7; no definite D call. The V and J ends lost 0 bases and 5 bases respectively, with 15 bases between them. CDR1 SGHRS and CDR2 YFSETQ come from the germline V gene. There are 15 residues in the CDR3. The CDR3 region has the DNA TGCGCCAGCAGCTTGGGGCTTGGGTCTCGGGACGAGCAGTACTTC. Its translation: CASSLGLGSRDEQYF.

The V gene is TRBV19, the J gene TRBJ2-7; 7 positions agree with TRBD2. The J segment lost 7 bases and the V segment lost 3 bases, leaving 15 bases of the junction unmatched. The length of the CDR3 is 16 residues. CDR1 and CDR2 (germline): LNHDA, SQIVND (reference sequence). CDR3 nucleotides: TGTGCCAGTAGTATCGCCGGACTAGTGGCCCCCCGAGAGCAGTACTTC. It specifies CASSIAGLVAPREQYF.

V usage is TRBV18 and J usage is TRBJ1-6; no definite D call. The CDR3 sequence is 15 residues long. V was clipped by 2 bases and J by 5 bases, with 10 bases between them. Germline values: CDR1 KGHSH, CDR2 LQKENI. The CDR3 sequence is CASSPVAANNSPLHF. CDR3 nucleotide sequence: TGTGCCAGCTCACCAGTGGCCGCAAATAATTCACCCCTCCACTTT.

J is TRBJ2-7 and V is TRBV5-1, with TRBD1 identical over 7 bases. In germline, CDR1 is SGHRS, CDR2 YFSETQ. This CDR3 has 13 amino acids. Trimming removed 4 bases from V and 4 bases from J; junction bases left unmatched: 5. This CDR3 is CASSIGQEYEQYF. CDR3 nucleotide sequence: TGCGCCAGCAGCATCGGACAGGAGTACGAGCAGTACTTC.

The chain couples TRBV11-2 to TRBJ1-1, with no clear D. Germline V gene sequence: CDR1 SGHAT, CDR2 FQNNGV. The length of the CDR3 is 15 residues. Deletions cut 2 bases from V and 6 bases from J, with 16 bases between. CDR3 coding DNA: TGTGCCAGCAGCTTAACCCAGGAATGGGTCGCTGAAGCTTTCTTT. Translated, it gives CASSLTQEWVAEAFF.

This clone was counted between two and nine times. Other DNA variants within this sample encode the same CDR3. CDR3 bases: TGTGCCAGCAGCGTACAGTTCTCTGGAAACACCATATATTTT. It codes for CASSVQFSGNTIYF. V is TRBV9 and J is TRBJ1-3; D remains unclear. CDR1 and CDR2 from the germline V gene are SGDLS and YYNGEE. V lost 1 base, J lost 0 bases, and 5 bases lay in between. There are 14 residues in the CDR3. Drawing the rest from reference TRBV9 and TRBJ1-3, the complete variable domain is DSGVTQTPKHLITATGQRVTLRCSPRSGDLSVYWYQQSLDQGLQFLIQYYNGEERAKGNILERFSAQQFPDLHSELNLSSLELGDSALYFCASSVQFSGNTIYFGEGSWLTVV.

The table lists this clone with a few counts. This sequence joins TRBV11-3 and TRBJ2-1; a possible D gene is TRBD2 (6 bases). The V gene's germline CDR1 is SGHNT and CDR2 YENEEA. The CDR3 is made up of 14 amino acids. The V end was cut by 5 bases, the J end by 8 bases, with 16 bases between. Written as DNA, the CDR3 is TGTGCCAGCAGCCAGAGATCCGGGAGCCATGAGCAGTTCTTC. Translating gives CASSQRSGSHEQFF.

The chain combines TRBV29-1 with TRBJ1-1; D gene unclear. V was clipped by 4 bases and J by 10 bases, with 16 bases between them. CDR1 SQVTM and CDR2 ANQGSEA come from the germline V gene. This CDR3 comprises 12 residues. This chain's CDR3 is CSVVSVPEAAFF. CDR3 DNA: TGCAGCGTTGTTTCCGTTCCCGAGGCAGCTTTCTTT.